This is a list of T cell receptor beta chains from one sample in a study of T cell repertoires in ileal Crohn's disease. Generated by immunoSEQ multiplex PCR, the TCRdb table keeps only in-frame clones and is missing some. Of about 5,500 clones listed, over 70% were seen once; the top ten hold about 24%. Sample: ileal tissue. These receptors all come from an adult with Crohn's disease. The CDR3 runs from the conserved cysteine through the conserved F or W. A D gene is named only where the DNA matches it firmly. Part of the rows lack a size; the others show once, few, many or a class for expanded clones.

clone_size	v_call	d_call	j_call	cdr3_aa	cdr3_nt
once	TRBV5-4	TRBD2	TRBJ2-5	CASSSGLAGETQYF	TGTGCCAGCAGCTCGGGACTAGCGGGAGAGACCCAGTACTTC
NA	TRBV29-1	NA	TRBJ1-2	CSVPQGGDGYTF	TGCAGCGTCCCCCAAGGAGGGGATGGCTACACCTTC
NA	TRBV7-8	NA	TRBJ1-2	CASSLEYNLYGYTF	TGTGCCAGCAGCTTAGAGTACAATTTGTATGGCTACACCTTC
NA	TRBV15	NA	TRBJ2-7	CATSRDYGSYEQYF	TGTGCCACCAGCAGAGATTACGGGTCCTACGAGCAGTACTTC
once	TRBV7-8	NA	TRBJ2-3	CASSLIPGGTDTQYF	TGTGCCAGCAGCTTAATCCCGGGGGGCACAGATACGCAGTATTTT
few	TRBV7-2	TRBD1	TRBJ2-7	CASSLTGVTYEQYF	TGTGCCAGCAGCTTAACAGGGGTAACCTACGAGCAGTACTTC
NA	TRBV7-9	NA	TRBJ1-2	CASSNLGTASANYGYTF	TGTGCCAGCAGCAATCTCGGGACTGCCTCGGCTAACTATGGCTACACCTTC
NA	TRBV6-4	NA	TRBJ2-5	CASSEVRVLQETQYF	TGTGCCAGCAGTGAAGTTCGGGTCCTCCAAGAGACCCAGTACTTC
NA	TRBV27	NA	TRBJ2-7	CATKGQLYEQYF	TGTGCCACAAAGGGACAACTCTACGAGCAGTACTTC
NA	TRBV7-8	NA	TRBJ2-5	CASSNIRGGETQYF	TGTGCCAGCAGCAACATCAGGGGCGGGGAGACCCAGTACTTC
NA	TRBV7-2	TRBD1	TRBJ2-4	CASRETGGAKNIQYF	TGTGCCAGCAGAGAGACAGGGGGCGCCAAAAACATTCAGTACTTC
once	TRBV6-1	TRBD1	TRBJ1-1	CASSATGTGLTEAFF	TGTGCCAGCAGTGCCACCGGGACAGGGTTGACTGAAGCTTTCTTT
once	TRBV6-5	NA	TRBJ1-2	CASSYSFHRRSGYTF	TGTGCCAGCAGTTACTCGTTTCACAGGCGGAGTGGCTACACCTTC
NA	TRBV6-1	NA	TRBJ1-2	CAAAPGDYGYTF	TGTGCCGCCGCACCAGGGGACTATGGCTACACCTTC
NA	TRBV7-2	NA	TRBJ1-3	CASSPRTVDAGNTIYF	TGTGCCAGCAGCCCCAGGACAGTCGACGCCGGAAACACCATATATTTT
NA	TRBV30	NA	TRBJ2-1	CAWSAFQGLVGDEQFF	TGTGCCTGGAGTGCCTTTCAGGGGCTGGTTGGGGATGAGCAGTTCTTC
NA	TRBV4-3	NA	TRBJ1-2	CASSQEAGFGYTF	TGCGCCAGCAGCCAAGAAGCAGGGTTTGGCTACACCTTC
NA	TRBV27	TRBD1	TRBJ2-1	CASSLRGTGASNEQFF	TGTGCCAGCAGTTTAAGGGGGACAGGGGCCTCCAATGAGCAGTTCTTC
NA	TRBV28	TRBD1	TRBJ1-5	CASSSWAGGRSNQPQHF	TGTGCCAGCAGTTCATGGGCAGGGGGCAGGAGCAATCAGCCCCAGCATTTT
NA	TRBV10-2	TRBD1	TRBJ1-6	CASSLGQGGSPLHF	TGCGCCAGCAGTCTAGGACAGGGGGGATCACCCCTCCACTTT
NA	TRBV7-9	NA	TRBJ1-2	CASSRRGLRGYTF	TGTGCCAGCAGCCGCAGGGGCTTGAGGGGCTACACCTTC
NA	TRBV19	NA	TRBJ2-7	CASSMRGKQYF	TGTGCCAGTAGTATGAGAGGGAAGCAGTACTTC
NA	TRBV4-1	TRBD2	TRBJ2-7	CASSQEGRGTSSRYF	TGCGCCAGCAGCCAAGAAGGGCGGGGGACCTCAAGCCGGTACTTC
NA	TRBV4-1	NA	TRBJ2-5	CASSQDSMREETQYF	TGCGCCAGCAGCCAAGATTCGATGCGGGAAGAGACCCAGTACTTC
once	TRBV18	NA	TRBJ2-7	CASSPTATAEQYF	TGTGCCAGCTCACCAACTGCAACAGCCGAGCAGTACTTC
few	TRBV5-1	TRBD2	TRBJ2-7	CASSLTSGSLEQYF	TGCGCCAGCAGCCTGACTAGCGGGAGTCTCGAGCAGTACTTC
NA	TRBV18	TRBD1	TRBJ1-1	CASSSGQGETEAFF	TGTGCCAGCTCATCGGGACAGGGGGAGACTGAAGCTTTCTTT
NA	TRBV15	TRBD1	TRBJ2-7	CATSRGTGNEQYF	TGTGCCACCAGCAGGGGGACAGGGAACGAGCAGTACTTC
NA	TRBV10-3	TRBD1	TRBJ1-2	CAISESIGTGDGYTF	TGTGCCATCAGTGAGTCGATCGGGACAGGGGATGGCTACACCTTC
NA	TRBV18	NA	TRBJ2-7	CASSRDTSYEQYF	TGTGCCAGCTCACGGGACACGAGCTACGAGCAGTACTTC
NA	TRBV4-3	NA	TRBJ2-5	CASSRSQGRGAGETQYF	TGCGCCAGCAGCCGGTCACAGGGTCGGGGGGCAGGAGAGACCCAGTACTTC
NA	TRBV5-4	TRBD1	TRBJ2-1	CASSSTGDNTGEQFF	TGTGCCAGCAGCTCGACAGGGGACAATACTGGTGAGCAGTTCTTC
NA	TRBV28	NA	TRBJ2-2	CASRDRNTGELFF	TGTGCCAGCAGGGACAGAAACACCGGGGAGCTGTTTTTT
NA	TRBV15	TRBD1	TRBJ1-5	CATSRDRGLIGNQPQHF	TGTGCCACCAGCAGGGACAGGGGGCTGATTGGCAATCAGCCCCAGCATTTT
NA	TRBV25-1	NA	TRBJ1-2	CASSDPRQGSYGYTF	TGTGCCAGCAGTGACCCTAGGCAGGGGAGCTATGGCTACACCTTC
NA	TRBV10-3	NA	TRBJ2-7	CAISEPQTYEQYF	TGTGCCATCAGTGAACCCCAGACCTACGAGCAGTACTTC
NA	TRBV6-6	TRBD2	TRBJ2-7	CATTLGGDYEQYF	TGTGCCACCACCCTTGGGGGGGACTACGAGCAGTACTTC
NA	TRBV11-2	TRBD2	TRBJ2-3	CASSTVRGGTDTQYF	TGTGCCAGCAGCACCGTCCGGGGGGGCACAGATACGCAGTATTTT
NA	TRBV28	NA	TRBJ1-1	CASSSRVPPEAFF	TGTGCCAGCAGTAGCAGGGTACCTCCTGAAGCTTTCTTT
NA	TRBV7-2	TRBD2	TRBJ2-7	CASSLGTSGGNEQYF	TGTGCCAGCAGCTTAGGCACTAGCGGGGGCAACGAGCAGTACTTC
NA	TRBV7-2	NA	TRBJ2-7	CASSLVSSYEQYF	TGTGCCAGCAGCTTAGTTAGCAGCTACGAGCAGTACTTC
NA	TRBV12-1	NA	TRBJ1-4	CASRSGQENEKLFF	TGTGCCAGCAGATCGGGACAGGAAAATGAAAAACTGTTTTTT
NA	TRBV7-2	TRBD2	TRBJ2-7	CASSSGGARSYEQYF	TGTGCCAGCAGCTCCGGGGGGGCCCGCTCCTACGAGCAGTACTTC
NA	TRBV29-1	TRBD2	TRBJ2-1	CSASSGLGDEQFF	TGCAGCGCCTCTAGCGGCCTCGGAGATGAGCAGTTCTTC
few	TRBV5-1	NA	TRBJ1-2	CASSSGQIGYTF	TGCGCCAGCAGCTCCGGACAGATCGGCTACACCTTC
NA	TRBV15	TRBD1	TRBJ2-1	CATSRGPDRGSEQFF	TGTGCCACCAGCAGAGGACCCGACAGGGGGTCTGAGCAGTTCTTC
few	TRBV14	NA	TRBJ2-1	CASSPLRGSSYNEQFF	TGTGCCAGCAGCCCCCTAAGGGGGAGCTCCTACAATGAGCAGTTCTTC
once	TRBV28	NA	TRBJ1-3	CASSLGGMSQGGNTIYF	TGTGCCAGCAGTCTAGGGGGAATGTCCCAGGGCGGAAACACCATATATTTT